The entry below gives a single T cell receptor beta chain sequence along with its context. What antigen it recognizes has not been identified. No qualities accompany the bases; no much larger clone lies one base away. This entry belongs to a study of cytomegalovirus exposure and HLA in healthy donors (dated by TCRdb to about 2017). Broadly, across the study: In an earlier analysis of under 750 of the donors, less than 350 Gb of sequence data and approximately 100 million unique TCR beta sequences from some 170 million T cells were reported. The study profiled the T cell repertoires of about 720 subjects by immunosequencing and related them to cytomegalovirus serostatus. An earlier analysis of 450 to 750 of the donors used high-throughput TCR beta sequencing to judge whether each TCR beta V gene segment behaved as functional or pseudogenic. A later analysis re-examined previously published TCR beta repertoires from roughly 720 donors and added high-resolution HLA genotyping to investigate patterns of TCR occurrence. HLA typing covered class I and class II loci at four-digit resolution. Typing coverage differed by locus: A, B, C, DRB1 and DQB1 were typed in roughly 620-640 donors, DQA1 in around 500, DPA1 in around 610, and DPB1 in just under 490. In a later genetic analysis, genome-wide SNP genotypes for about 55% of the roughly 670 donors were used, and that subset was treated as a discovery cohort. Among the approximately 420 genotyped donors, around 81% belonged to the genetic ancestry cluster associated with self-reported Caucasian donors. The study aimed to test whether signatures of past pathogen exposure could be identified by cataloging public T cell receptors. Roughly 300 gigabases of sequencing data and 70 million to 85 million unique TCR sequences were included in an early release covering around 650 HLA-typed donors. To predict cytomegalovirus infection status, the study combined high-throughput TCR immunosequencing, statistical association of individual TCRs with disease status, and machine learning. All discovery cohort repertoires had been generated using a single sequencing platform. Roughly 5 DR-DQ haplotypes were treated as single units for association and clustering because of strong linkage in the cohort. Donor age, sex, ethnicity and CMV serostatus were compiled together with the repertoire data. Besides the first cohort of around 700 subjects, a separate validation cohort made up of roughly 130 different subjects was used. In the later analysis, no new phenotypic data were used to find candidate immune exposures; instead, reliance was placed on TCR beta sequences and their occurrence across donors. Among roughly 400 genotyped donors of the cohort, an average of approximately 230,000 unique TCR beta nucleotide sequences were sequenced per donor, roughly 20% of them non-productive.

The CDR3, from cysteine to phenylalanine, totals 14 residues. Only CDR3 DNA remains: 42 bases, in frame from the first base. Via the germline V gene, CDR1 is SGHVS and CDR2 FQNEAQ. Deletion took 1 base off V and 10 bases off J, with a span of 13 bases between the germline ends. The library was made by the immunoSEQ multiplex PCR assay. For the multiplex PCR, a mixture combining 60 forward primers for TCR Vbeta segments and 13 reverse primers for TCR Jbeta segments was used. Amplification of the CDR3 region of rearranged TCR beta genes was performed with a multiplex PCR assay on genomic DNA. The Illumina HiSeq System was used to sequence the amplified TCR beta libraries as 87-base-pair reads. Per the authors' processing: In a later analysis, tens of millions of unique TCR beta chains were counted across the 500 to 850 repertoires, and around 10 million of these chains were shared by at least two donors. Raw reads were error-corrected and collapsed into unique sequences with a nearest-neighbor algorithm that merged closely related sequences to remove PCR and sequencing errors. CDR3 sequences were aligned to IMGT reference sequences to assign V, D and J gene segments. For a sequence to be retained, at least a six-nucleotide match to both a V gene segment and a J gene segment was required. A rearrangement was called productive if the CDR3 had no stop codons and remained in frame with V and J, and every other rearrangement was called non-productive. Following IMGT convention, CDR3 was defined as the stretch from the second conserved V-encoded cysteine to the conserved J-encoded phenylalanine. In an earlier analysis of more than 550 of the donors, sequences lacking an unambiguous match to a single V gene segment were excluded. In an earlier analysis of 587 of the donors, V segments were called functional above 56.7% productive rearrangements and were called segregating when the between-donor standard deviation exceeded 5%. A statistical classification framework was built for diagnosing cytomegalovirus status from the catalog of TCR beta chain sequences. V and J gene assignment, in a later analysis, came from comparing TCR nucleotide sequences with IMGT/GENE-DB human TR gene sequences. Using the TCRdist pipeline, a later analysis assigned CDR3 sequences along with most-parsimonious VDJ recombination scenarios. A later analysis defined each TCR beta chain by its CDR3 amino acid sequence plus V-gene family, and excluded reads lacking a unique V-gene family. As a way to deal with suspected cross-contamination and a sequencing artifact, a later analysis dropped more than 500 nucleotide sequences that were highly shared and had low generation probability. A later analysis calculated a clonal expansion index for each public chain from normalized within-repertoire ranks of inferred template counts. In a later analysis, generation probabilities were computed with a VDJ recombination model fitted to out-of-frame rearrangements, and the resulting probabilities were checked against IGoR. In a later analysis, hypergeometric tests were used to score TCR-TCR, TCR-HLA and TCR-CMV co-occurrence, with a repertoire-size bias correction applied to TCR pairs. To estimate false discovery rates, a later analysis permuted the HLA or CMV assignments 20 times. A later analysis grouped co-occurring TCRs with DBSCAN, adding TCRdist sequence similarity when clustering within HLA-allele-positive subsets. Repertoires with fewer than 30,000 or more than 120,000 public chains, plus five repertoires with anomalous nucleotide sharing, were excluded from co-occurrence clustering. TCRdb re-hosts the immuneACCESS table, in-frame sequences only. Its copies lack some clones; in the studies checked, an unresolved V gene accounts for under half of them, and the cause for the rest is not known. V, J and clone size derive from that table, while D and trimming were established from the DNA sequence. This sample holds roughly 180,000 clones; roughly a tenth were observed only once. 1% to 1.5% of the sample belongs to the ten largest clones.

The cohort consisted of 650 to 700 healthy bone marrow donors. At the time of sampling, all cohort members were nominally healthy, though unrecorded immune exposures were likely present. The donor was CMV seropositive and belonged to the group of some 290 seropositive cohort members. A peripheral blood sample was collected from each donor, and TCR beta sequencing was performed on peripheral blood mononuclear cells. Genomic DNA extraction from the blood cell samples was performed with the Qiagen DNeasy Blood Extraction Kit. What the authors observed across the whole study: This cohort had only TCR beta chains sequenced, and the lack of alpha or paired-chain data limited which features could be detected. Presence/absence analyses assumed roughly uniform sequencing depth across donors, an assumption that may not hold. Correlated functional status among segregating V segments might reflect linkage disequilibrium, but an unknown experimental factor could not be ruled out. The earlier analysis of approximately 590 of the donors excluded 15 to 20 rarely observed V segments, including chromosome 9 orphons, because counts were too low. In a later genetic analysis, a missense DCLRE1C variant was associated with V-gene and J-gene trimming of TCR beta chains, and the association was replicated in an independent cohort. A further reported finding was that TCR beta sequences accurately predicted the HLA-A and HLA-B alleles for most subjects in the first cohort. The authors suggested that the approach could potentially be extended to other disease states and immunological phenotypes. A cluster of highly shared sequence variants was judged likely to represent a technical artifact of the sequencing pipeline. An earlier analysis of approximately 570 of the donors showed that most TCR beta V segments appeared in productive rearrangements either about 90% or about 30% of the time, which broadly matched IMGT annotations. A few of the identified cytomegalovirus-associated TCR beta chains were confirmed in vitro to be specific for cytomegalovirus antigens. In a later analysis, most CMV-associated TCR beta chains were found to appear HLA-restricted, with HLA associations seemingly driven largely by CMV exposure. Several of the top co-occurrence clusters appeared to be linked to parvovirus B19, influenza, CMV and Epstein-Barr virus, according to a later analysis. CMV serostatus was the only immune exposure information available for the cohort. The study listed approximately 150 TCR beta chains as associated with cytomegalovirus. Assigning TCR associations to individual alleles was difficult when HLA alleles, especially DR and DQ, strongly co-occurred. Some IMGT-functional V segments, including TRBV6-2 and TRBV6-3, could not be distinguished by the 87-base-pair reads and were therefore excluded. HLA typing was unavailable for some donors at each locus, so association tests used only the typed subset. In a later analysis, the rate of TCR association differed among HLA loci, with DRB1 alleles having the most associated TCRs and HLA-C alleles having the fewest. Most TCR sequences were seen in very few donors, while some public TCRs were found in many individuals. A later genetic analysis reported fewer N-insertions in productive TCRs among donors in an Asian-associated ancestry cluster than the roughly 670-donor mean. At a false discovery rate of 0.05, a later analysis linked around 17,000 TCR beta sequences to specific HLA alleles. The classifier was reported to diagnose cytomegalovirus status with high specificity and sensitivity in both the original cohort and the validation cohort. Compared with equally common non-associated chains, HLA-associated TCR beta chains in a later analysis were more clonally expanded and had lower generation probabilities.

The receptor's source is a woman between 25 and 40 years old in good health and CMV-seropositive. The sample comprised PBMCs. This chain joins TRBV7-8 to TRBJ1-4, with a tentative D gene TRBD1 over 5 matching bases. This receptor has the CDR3 CASSLGGVQGKLFF. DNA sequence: TGTGCCAGCAGCTTAGGGGGGGTCCAGGGAAAACTGTTTTTT.